Below are 22 T cell receptor beta chains sequenced from a single sample in a study of T cell changes during pregnancy in multiple sclerosis. Here immunoSEQ multiplex PCR was the method, and the copy in TCRdb shows in-frame clones only, minus some. Here the sample spans tens of thousands of clones, nearly 95% being singletons. Sequenced material: peripheral blood, taken after pregnancy. The source is a female donor with multiple sclerosis, enrolled in a pregnancy study.

The chain recombines TRBV6-4 with TRBJ1-5; D possibly corresponds to TRBD1 (5 bases). This CDR3 contains 17 residues. The ends were cut back, 2 bases at V and 3 bases at J, with 17 bases in the middle. Germline V CDR1 and CDR2: MRHNA, SNTAGT. CDR3 region: CASSDPQGRDYNQPQHF. CDR3 nucleotide sequence: TGTGCCAGCAGTGACCCGCAGGGACGGGACTACAATCAGCCCCAGCATTTT.

The genes are TRBV6-5 and TRBJ1-5; D may be TRBD1 (6 bases). Between the trimmed V and J ends, which lost 6 bases and 7 bases, there was a span of 16 bases. The CDR3 consists of 14 residues. CDR1 and CDR2 (germline): MNHEY, SVGAGI. CDR3 nucleotides: TGTGCCAGCAGCCACGGGGGGGGCAGGCAGCCCCAGCATTTT. Amino acid sequence: CASSHGGGRQPQHF.

The chain recombines TRBV21-1 with TRBJ2-5; the table gives TRBD1 as D, unverified against the DNA. TRBV21-1 is recorded as a pseudogene. The CDR3 consists of 13 residues. CDR3 nucleotides: TGTGCCACGTCGACAGGCTTCCCCGGGACCCAGTACTTC. It encodes CATSTGFPGTQYF.

The rearrangement links TRBV6-4 to TRBJ2-1; TRBD1 is a possible D gene (6 bases). V lost 6 bases and J 2 bases, leaving 11 bases between the germline ends. This CDR3 contains 14 residues. Germline CDR1 is MRHNA and CDR2 is SNTAGT. The CDR3 DNA follows: TGTGCCAGCAGGCAGGGGCCCACCTACAATGAGCAGTTCTTC. This gives the protein CASRQGPTYNEQFF.

The chain employs TRBV2 and TRBJ2-1, with TRBD2 matching 10 bases. The J segment lost 0 bases and the V segment lost 10 bases, leaving 3 bases of the junction unmatched. Germline V CDR1 and CDR2: SNHLY, FYNNEI. CDR3 length equals 14 residues. The CDR3 region has the DNA TGTGCCACCCAGCGGGGGGGCTCCTACAATGAGCAGTTCTTC. Protein sequence: CATQRGGSYNEQFF.

V gene TRBV6-6 combines with J gene TRBJ1-3; 10 bases are a match to TRBD1. The CDR3 loop spans 15 amino acids. V dropped 6 bases and J dropped 5; count of bases not matched to a gene: 7. Germline V lookup: CDR1 MNHNY, CDR2 SVGAGI (reference sequence). Here the CDR3 reads CASSSDRGHRNTIYF. The CDR3 DNA sequence: TGTGCCAGCAGCTCCGACAGGGGGCATAGAAACACCATATATTTT.

The V gene is TRBV19, the J gene TRBJ2-2, with TRBD1 as a possible D gene (5 bases). CDR3 length: 14 amino acids. The germline V gene encodes CDR1 LNHDA and CDR2 SQIVND (reference sequence). V was cut by 3 bases and J by 3 bases, with 8 bases left in between. CDR3 DNA: TGTGCCAGTAGTATTCAAGGGGACACCGGGGAGCTGTTTTTT. As protein: CASSIQGDTGELFF.

This chain links TRBV28 with TRBJ1-2; no clear D gene. The CDR3 sequence is 13 residues long. Deletions cut 2 bases from V and 5 bases from J, with 9 bases between. CDR1 and CDR2 from the germline V gene are MDHEN and SYDVKM. CDR3 bases: TGTGCCAGCAGTTTACCCCCAGGTTATGGCTACACCTTC. Amino acid sequence: CASSLPPGYGYTF.

The rearrangement uses TRBV7-3 and TRBJ2-1; D ambiguous. The CDR3 covers 13 residues. In germline, CDR1 is SGHTA, CDR2 FQGTGA. The V gene lost 2 bases and the J gene lost 6 bases, with 8 bases spanning the gap. CDR3 bases: TGTGCCAGCAGCTTAGGGCGACCCAATGAGCAGTTCTTC. Translating gives CASSLGRPNEQFF.

The chain links TRBV4-3 to TRBJ1-1; perhaps TRBD1 as D (6 bases). The CDR3 is 13 amino acids. V was trimmed by 3 bases and J by 6 bases, leaving 11 bases between them. Germline lookup yields CDR1 LGHNA and CDR2 YSLEER. CDR3 protein: CASSQGRTAEAFF. CDR3 nucleotide sequence: TGCGCCAGCAGCCAGGGACGGACAGCTGAAGCTTTCTTT.

The chain joins TRBV18 to TRBJ2-1; 7 bases agree with TRBD1. The trim removed 1 base at V and 5 bases at J, leaving 2 bases unmatched. CDR1 KGHSH and CDR2 LQKENI come from the germline V gene. CDR3 length equals 14 residues. As DNA, the CDR3 is TGTGCCAGCTCACCACAGGGACAGAACAATGAGCAGTTCTTC. Translating it yields CASSPQGQNNEQFF.

The rearrangement joins TRBV7-2 to TRBJ2-1, with a weak D call TRBD1 (5 bases). CDR1 and CDR2 (germline): SGHTA, FQGNSA. This CDR3 is built from 15 residues. The V end was cut by 3 bases, the J end by 0 bases, with 9 bases between. For the CDR3, the DNA is TGTGCCAGCAGCTTGGGGCCCAGCTCCTACAATGAGCAGTTCTTC. Its translation: CASSLGPSSYNEQFF.

J is TRBJ1-2 and V is TRBV6-6; a possible D gene is TRBD1 (5 bases). The CDR3 contains 15 residues. V was pared by 6 bases and J by 1 base, with 15 bases between. Germline assignment: CDR1 MNHNY and CDR2 SVGAGI (reference sequence). The CDR3 sequence is CASSLTGVSNYGYTF. CDR3 DNA sequence: TGTGCCAGCAGCCTAACGGGGGTTAGTAACTATGGCTACACCTTC.

V and J are TRBV25-1 and TRBJ1-4; D not certain. Looked up from germline, CDR1 is MGHDK and CDR2 is SYGVNS. CDR3 size: 15 residues. V was shortened by 2 bases and J by 0 bases, with 7 bases between the two germline ends. CDR3 region: CASSETLPTNEKLFF. CDR3 DNA: TGTGCCAGCAGTGAAACATTGCCAACTAATGAAAAACTGTTTTTT. Full variable domain (missing parts from reference TRBV25-1 and TRBJ1-4): EADIYQTPRYLVIGTGKKITLECSQTMGHDKMYWYQQDPGMELHLIHYSYGVNSTEKGDLSSESTVSRIRTEHFPLTLESARPSHTSQYLCASSETLPTNEKLFFGSGTQLSVL.

This chain links TRBV19 with TRBJ2-7, with 7 bases lining up with TRBD1. The V gene end was trimmed by 8 bases and the J gene end by 2 bases; junction bases not matched to a gene: 3. From germline, CDR1 is LNHDA and CDR2 SQIVND (reference sequence). The CDR3 runs 12 residues. The CDR3 sequence is CASSDRTYEQYF. The CDR3 DNA is TGTGCCAGTTCGGACAGGACCTACGAGCAGTACTTC.

V and J are TRBV12-1 and TRBJ1-1; the table's D call, TRBD1, was not checked against the DNA. TRBV12-1 represents a pseudogene. This CDR3 contains 15 residues. The CDR3 coding sequence is TGTGCCAGCAGCCCCCGGGACAGGGGGGCTGATGAAGCTTTCTTT. It translates to CASSPRDRGADEAFF.

The chain is built from TRBV9 and TRBJ1-1; 10 nucleotides line up with TRBD1. This CDR3 comprises 15 residues. Per germline, CDR1 SGDLS and CDR2 YYNGEE. The ends lost 3 bases at V and 8 bases at J; junction bases unmatched: 10. The CDR3 sequence is CASSGAGQGIPEAFF. The CDR3, as DNA: TGTGCCAGCAGCGGGGCGGGACAGGGGATCCCGGAAGCTTTCTTT. The whole variable domain, filled in from reference TRBV9 and TRBJ1-1, reads DSGVTQTPKHLITATGQRVTLRCSPRSGDLSVYWYQQSLDQGLQFLIQYYNGEERAKGNILERFSAQQFPDLHSELNLSSLELGDSALYFCASSGAGQGIPEAFFGQGTRLTVV.

The chain carries TRBV5-4 and TRBJ1-1; no clear D. The CDR3 runs to 11 residues. Germline V CDR1 and CDR2: SGHNT, YYREEE (reference sequence). Deletions cut 4 bases from V and 7 bases from J, with 8 bases between. CDR3 amino acids: CASSRGIEAFF. The CDR3 nucleotides are TGTGCCAGCAGCCGCGGGATTGAAGCTTTCTTT.

The chain uses TRBV14 and TRBJ1-1; 8 nucleotides match TRBD1. CDR1 and CDR2 (germline): SGHDN, FVKESK. V gave up 1 base and J gave up 9 bases; unmatched junction bases: 13. The CDR3 is 16 residues long. The DNA of the CDR3 is TGTGCCAGCAGCCAAGGACGATTAGGGACAGGAGGTAAAGCTTTCTTT. It yields the protein CASSQGRLGTGGKAFF.

The gene calls are TRBV15 and TRBJ1-2; D remains ambiguous. CDR1 and CDR2 from the germline V gene are LNHNV and YYDKDF (reference sequence). The CDR3 length is 14 residues. The V and J ends lost 0 bases and 6 bases respectively, with 11 bases between them. As DNA, the CDR3 is TGTGCCACCAGCAGAGAGGTATCGGGGAATGGCTACACCTTC. Translating gives CATSREVSGNGYTF.

V usage is TRBV7-2 and J usage is TRBJ1-2; TRBD1 is a possible D gene (6 bases). CDR1 and CDR2 from the germline V gene are SGHTA and FQGNSA. The V end was cut by 11 bases, the J end by 8 bases, with 15 bases between. The CDR3 length is 11 residues. CDR3 in DNA: TGTGCCCTCCGGGACACCCAGGGCTACACCTTC. It is translated as CALRDTQGYTF.

The CDR3 nucleotides are TGTGCCAGCAGCTTCCGGGACAGCAATTCACCCCTCCACTTT. Protein: CASSFRDSNSPLHF. The J gene is TRBJ1-6, the V gene TRBV7-3; TRBD1 aligns across 7 bases. CDR3 size: 14 residues. With V trimmed by 3 bases and J by 7 bases, 3 bases remained unmatched. CDR1 and CDR2 (germline): SGHTA, FQGTGA.